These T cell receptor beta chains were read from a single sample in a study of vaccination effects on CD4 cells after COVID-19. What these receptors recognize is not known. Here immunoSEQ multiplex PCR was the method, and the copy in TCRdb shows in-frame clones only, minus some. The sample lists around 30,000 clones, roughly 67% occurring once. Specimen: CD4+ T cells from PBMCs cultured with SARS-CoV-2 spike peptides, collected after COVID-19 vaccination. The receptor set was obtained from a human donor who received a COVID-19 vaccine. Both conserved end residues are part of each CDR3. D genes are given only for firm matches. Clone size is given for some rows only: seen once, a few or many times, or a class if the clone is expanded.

cdr3_nt: TGTGCCAGCAGCATGACTAGTATGAGAGATACGCAGTATTTT
cdr3_aa: CASSMTSMRDTQYF
v_call: TRBV5-4
clone_size: NA
cdr3_length: 14
d_call: NA
j_call: TRBJ2-3

cdr3_nt: TGTGCCAGCAGCTTAGAAGACAGCACAGATACGCAGTATTTT
cdr3_aa: CASSLEDSTDTQYF
v_call: TRBV11-2
clone_size: NA
cdr3_length: 14
d_call: NA
j_call: TRBJ2-3

cdr3_nt: TGTGCCAGCAGCGTGGGGTATTCTAATCAGCCCCAGCATTTT
cdr3_aa: CASSVGYSNQPQHF
v_call: TRBV9
clone_size: few
cdr3_length: 14
d_call: NA
j_call: TRBJ1-5

cdr3_nt: TGTGCCAGCAGCTTTCCGGGAGGCCGAAGACATGAGCAGTTCTTC
cdr3_aa: CASSFPGGRRHEQFF
v_call: TRBV7-9
clone_size: NA
cdr3_length: 15
d_call: TRBD2
j_call: TRBJ2-1

cdr3_nt: TGTGCCAGCAGTGAAGACGATTTGGAGCAGTACTTC
cdr3_aa: CASSEDDLEQYF
v_call: TRBV2
clone_size: few
cdr3_length: 12
d_call: NA
j_call: TRBJ2-7

cdr3_nt: TGTGCCAGCAGCAACGGGGGTAGCAATCAGCCCCAGCATTTT
cdr3_aa: CASSNGGSNQPQHF
v_call: TRBV3-1/TRBV3-2
clone_size: NA
cdr3_length: 14
d_call: NA
j_call: TRBJ1-5

cdr3_nt: TGTGCCAGTAGTCCTTTCTTCGTCAGGGGCAATCAGCCCCAGCATTTT
cdr3_aa: CASSPFFVRGNQPQHF
v_call: TRBV19
clone_size: NA
cdr3_length: 16
d_call: NA
j_call: TRBJ1-5

cdr3_nt: TGTGCCAGCAGCCAGGTAGCGGGGGTCACAGATACGCAGTATTTT
cdr3_aa: CASSQVAGVTDTQYF
v_call: TRBV3-1/TRBV3-2
clone_size: few
cdr3_length: 15
d_call: TRBD2
j_call: TRBJ2-3

cdr3_nt: TGTGCCAGCAGATCAACAGGGGGGCACTACGGCTACACCTTC
cdr3_aa: CASRSTGGHYGYTF
v_call: TRBV27
clone_size: NA
cdr3_length: 14
d_call: TRBD1
j_call: TRBJ1-2

cdr3_nt: TGTGCCAGCAGTCCGAAAACTACCAGGGGGGACGGTACAAAAGAGACCCAGTACTTC
cdr3_aa: CASSPKTTRGDGTKETQYF
v_call: TRBV6-6
clone_size: NA
cdr3_length: 19
d_call: NA
j_call: TRBJ2-5

cdr3_nt: TGCGCCAGCAGCCGATTACCGACAGGGGGCTCTGGAAACACCATATATTTT
cdr3_aa: CASSRLPTGGSGNTIYF
v_call: TRBV4-1
clone_size: NA
cdr3_length: 17
d_call: TRBD1
j_call: TRBJ1-3

cdr3_nt: TGTGCCAGCAGCGTAGAGGGGACAGGGTTCTACGAGCAGTACTTC
cdr3_aa: CASSVEGTGFYEQYF
v_call: TRBV9
clone_size: few
cdr3_length: 15
d_call: TRBD1
j_call: TRBJ2-7

cdr3_nt: TGTGCCAGCAGCCGAACGTGGGACAACACCGGGGAGCTGTTTTTT
cdr3_aa: CASSRTWDNTGELFF
v_call: TRBV6-5
clone_size: NA
cdr3_length: 15
d_call: NA
j_call: TRBJ2-2

cdr3_nt: TGTGCCAGCCTATCCAACCGGGACAGGGGGTACGAGCAGTACTTC
cdr3_aa: CASLSNRDRGYEQYF
v_call: TRBV2
clone_size: NA
cdr3_length: 15
d_call: TRBD1
j_call: TRBJ2-7

cdr3_nt: TGTGCCAGCTCTGTAGGGATAGGGGACACTGAAGCTTTCTTT
cdr3_aa: CASSVGIGDTEAFF
v_call: TRBV2
clone_size: few
cdr3_length: 14
d_call: NA
j_call: TRBJ1-1

cdr3_nt: TGTGCCAGCAGTGAAGTGAGCAGAGATCAGCCCCAGCATTTT
cdr3_aa: CASSEVSRDQPQHF
v_call: TRBV6-1
clone_size: NA
cdr3_length: 14
d_call: NA
j_call: TRBJ1-5

cdr3_nt: TGTGCCAGTAGCCCGGCGGCCCAAGAGACCCAGTACTTC
cdr3_aa: CASSPAAQETQYF
v_call: TRBV19
clone_size: once
cdr3_length: 13
d_call: NA
j_call: TRBJ2-5

cdr3_nt: TGTGCCAGCAGTTTAGCGAGGGGGACTGAAGCTTTCTTT
cdr3_aa: CASSLARGTEAFF
v_call: TRBV12-3/TRBV12-4
clone_size: large
cdr3_length: 13
d_call: NA
j_call: TRBJ1-1

cdr3_nt: TGCGCCAGCAGTGAGTCAGTAGCGGGAGGATACGAGCAGTACTTC
cdr3_aa: CASSESVAGGYEQYF
v_call: TRBV10-2
clone_size: once
cdr3_length: 15
d_call: TRBD2
j_call: TRBJ2-7

cdr3_nt: TGTGCCAGCAGTGAACAGGGAAACTATGGCTACACCTTC
cdr3_aa: CASSEQGNYGYTF
v_call: TRBV2
clone_size: few
cdr3_length: 13
d_call: NA
j_call: TRBJ1-2

cdr3_nt: TGTGCCAGCAGCATAGATCGACAGGTTTCAAACATTCAGTACTTC
cdr3_aa: CASSIDRQVSNIQYF
v_call: TRBV13
clone_size: NA
cdr3_length: 15
d_call: NA
j_call: TRBJ2-4

cdr3_nt: TGTGCCAGCAGCGTAGCGAGCGAAAGCTCCTACGAGCAGTACTTC
cdr3_aa: CASSVASESSYEQYF
v_call: TRBV9
clone_size: NA
cdr3_length: 15
d_call: NA
j_call: TRBJ2-7

cdr3_nt: TGTGCCAGCAGCCTTCGGACGGAGTACTATGGCTACACCTTC
cdr3_aa: CASSLRTEYYGYTF
v_call: TRBV7-9
clone_size: NA
cdr3_length: 14
d_call: NA
j_call: TRBJ1-2

cdr3_nt: TGTGCCAGCAGCAAAAACGAAGGGACAGGTAACATTCAGTACTTC
cdr3_aa: CASSKNEGTGNIQYF
v_call: TRBV7-9
clone_size: NA
cdr3_length: 15
d_call: TRBD1
j_call: TRBJ2-4

cdr3_nt: TGTGCCAGTAGTAGGGGGGGCTCTGGGGCCAACGTCCTGACTTTC
cdr3_aa: CASSRGGSGANVLTF
v_call: TRBV19
clone_size: NA
cdr3_length: 15
d_call: TRBD2
j_call: TRBJ2-6

cdr3_nt: TGTGCCAGCAGTTACCTGGGACAGGATTACGAGCAGTACTTC
cdr3_aa: CASSYLGQDYEQYF
v_call: TRBV6-5
clone_size: NA
cdr3_length: 14
d_call: TRBD1
j_call: TRBJ2-7

cdr3_nt: TGCGCCAGCAGCTTGGTGGGACAGGGTTATTCACCCCTCCACTTT
cdr3_aa: CASSLVGQGYSPLHF
v_call: TRBV5-1
clone_size: few
cdr3_length: 15
d_call: TRBD1
j_call: TRBJ1-6

cdr3_nt: TGTGCCAGCAGCTTACTTAGGGGCGAGCAGTACTTC
cdr3_aa: CASSLLRGEQYF
v_call: TRBV7-9
clone_size: few
cdr3_length: 12
d_call: NA
j_call: TRBJ2-7

cdr3_nt: TGTGCCAGCAGCCTTTGGGACAGCTCCTACGAGCAGTACTTC
cdr3_aa: CASSLWDSSYEQYF
v_call: TRBV3-1/TRBV3-2
clone_size: NA
cdr3_length: 14
d_call: TRBD1
j_call: TRBJ2-7

cdr3_nt: TGTGCCAGCAGCCCTTCTCAAGGGGCCCTCTTGTCTGGAAACACCATATATTTT
cdr3_aa: CASSPSQGALLSGNTIYF
v_call: TRBV7-9
clone_size: NA
cdr3_length: 18
d_call: NA
j_call: TRBJ1-3

cdr3_nt: TGCGCCAGCAGCTTGGGTAGCGAAGATACGCAGTATTTT
cdr3_aa: CASSLGSEDTQYF
v_call: TRBV5-1
clone_size: few
cdr3_length: 13
d_call: NA
j_call: TRBJ2-3

cdr3_nt: TGTGCCAGCAGTTTCGGGGTAGCCAAAAACATTCAGTACTTC
cdr3_aa: CASSFGVAKNIQYF
v_call: TRBV6-6
clone_size: NA
cdr3_length: 14
d_call: NA
j_call: TRBJ2-4